These T cell receptor beta chains were read from a single sample in a study of blood T cells in healthy people across ages. TCRdb recomputed calls from the 5' RACE reads with MiXCR, one row per CDR3 protein. In the table there are about 970,000 distinct CDR3 sequences, about 53% of which are singletons. The sequenced material came from blood. The receptor set was obtained from an older woman in good health. CDR3s include the opening cysteine and the closing phenylalanine or tryptophan. The size entry is marked missing in some rows and otherwise reads once, few, many or a size class.

>TRBV12-3/TRBV12-4|TRBJ2-3|NA
CASSFRASGKADTQYF
>TRBV12-3/TRBV12-4|TRBJ2-7|NA
CASSLTRRDEQYF
>TRBV28|TRBJ2-4|few
CATLPGYLGSKNIQYF
>TRBV20-1|TRBJ2-3|NA
CCANPQYF
>TRBV6-6|TRBJ2-7|NA
CASSYWQLAEAYEQYF
>TRBV28|TRBJ2-7|few
CAHGRRSSYEQYF
>TRBV20-1|TRBJ1-6|NA
CSARRGRRGSPLHF
>TRBV20-1|NA|few
CSAPPRDSYNEQYF
>TRBV7-9|TRBJ1-1|NA
CASSLGVTEAFF
>TRBV7-9|NA|NA
CASSLSLGEQYF
>TRBV5-1|TRBJ1-5|few
CASSPGTSYSNQPQHF
>TRBV27|TRBJ2-1|NA
CASSLLLRGHEQFF
>TRBV20-1|TRBJ1-1|NA
CSASEDLNTEAFF
>TRBV5-6|TRBJ2-5|NA
CASSLSISGSKETQYF
>TRBV29-1|TRBJ2-7|many
CSVEDMGSGYEQYF
>TRBV6-5|TRBJ1-2|NA
CASSSDTEGRVADGYTF
>TRBV7-2|TRBJ1-2|few
CASRSGLDGYTF
>TRBV4-1|TRBJ2-5|NA
CASSLYVLETQYF
>TRBV7-8|TRBJ2-7|NA
CASSSHLRGEQYF
>TRBV5-1|TRBJ2-1|few
CASSFGLTLSSYNEQFF